This passage covers 25 T cell receptor beta chains from one sample sequenced in a study of beta chain features in type 1 diabetes. Regarding the study as a whole: Type 1 diabetes patients showed a moderate but significant shortening of TCRB CDR3s in all four CD4+ subsets.

Their cognate antigens are unknown. Expressed TCRB transcripts were sequenced, since all the RNA that had been isolated was reverse transcribed. Generated by immunoSEQ multiplex PCR, the TCRdb table keeps only in-frame clones and is missing some. The profile shows roughly 280,000 clones, 24% of them singletons. Sequencing input: naive CD4+ T cells from blood. The receptor source for this set is a woman under 40 with type 1 diabetes.

This clone came up a few times. The J gene is TRBJ2-5, the V gene TRBV25-1; 8 bases align to TRBD1. J was trimmed by 4 bases and V by 1 base; bases with no gene match: 5. The CDR3 has 15 amino acids. CDR1 is MGHDK and CDR2 is SYGVNS in the germline V gene. In DNA form, the CDR3 reads TGTGCCAGCAGTGAATCGACAGGGGCCGGAGAGACCCAGTACTTC. Translation: CASSESTGAGETQYF.

Only a few counts were recorded for this clone. The V and J genes are TRBV9 and TRBJ2-7, with TRBD2 as a possible D gene (5 bases). Trimming took off 4 bases at V and 3 bases at J, with 17 bases between the two ends. The CDR3 runs 15 residues. Per the germline V gene, CDR1 is SGDLS and CDR2 is YYNGEE. The CDR3 sequence is CASSLGSTRDYEQYF. CDR3 bases: TGTGCCAGCAGCCTCGGGTCAACTAGAGACTACGAGCAGTACTTC.

This clone turned up a few times. V and J are TRBV5-1 and TRBJ2-2; 9 positions agree with TRBD1. Germline V CDR1 and CDR2: SGHRS, YFSETQ. V lost 7 bases, J lost 4 bases, and 11 bases stayed unmatched. This CDR3 is 16 amino acids long. The CDR3 DNA is TGCGCCAGCGGTCCCGGGACAGGGCCGAGCACCGGGGAGCTGTTTTTT. Its translation is CASGPGTGPSTGELFF.

V and J are TRBV10-3 and TRBJ2-1, with 10 bases identical to TRBD1. Germline loops: CDR1 ENHRY, CDR2 SYGVKD. The CDR3 sequence is 12 residues long. Trimming cost V 7 bases and J 10 bases; bases outside gene matches: 4. The CDR3 sequence is CAIKTGGREQFF. CDR3 nucleotides: TGTGCCATCAAGACAGGGGGCCGGGAGCAGTTCTTC.

The V call is TRBV5-1, the J call TRBJ1-1, with TRBD1 matching 8 bases. The trim removed 5 bases at V and 5 bases at J, leaving 8 bases unmatched. Per germline, CDR1 SGHRS and CDR2 YFSETQ. The CDR3 totals 14 residues. The CDR3 loop reads CASRSGTGNTEAFF. DNA for the CDR3: TGCGCCAGCAGATCTGGGACAGGAAATACTGAAGCTTTCTTT.

The rearrangement links TRBV14 to TRBJ1-2, with 8 nucleotides matching TRBD1. This CDR3 spans 15 amino acids. V was pared by 6 bases and J by 5 bases, with 11 bases of the junction left unmatched. Germline assignment: CDR1 SGHDN and CDR2 FVKESK. CDR3 sequence (DNA): TGTGCCAGCAGGCCGGGACAGGCCGGAGGGTATGGCTACACCTTC. It is translated as CASRPGQAGGYGYTF.

CDR3 region: CASSIEMNTEAFF. Written as DNA, the CDR3 is TGTGCCAGCAGTATAGAAATGAACACTGAAGCTTTCTTT. V gene TRBV28 combines with J gene TRBJ1-1; D is unclear. This CDR3 region has 13 residues. V was pared by 5 bases and J by 0 bases, with 7 bases between. Germline V gene lookup returns CDR1 MDHEN and CDR2 SYDVKM.

This clone has just a few counts. The chain has TRBV6-5 and TRBJ1-5, with D possibly being TRBD1 (6 bases). Germline V gives CDR1 MNHEY, CDR2 SVGAGI. This CDR3 is 15 amino acids long. V gave up 6 bases and J gave up 7 bases, with 19 bases separating them. The CDR3 protein is CASSYRGGSGQPQHF. In DNA form, the CDR3 reads TGTGCCAGCAGCTACCGGGGGGGCAGTGGGCAGCCCCAGCATTTT.

V usage is TRBV6-7 and J usage is TRBJ2-1, with D maybe TRBD2 (5 bases). TRBV6-7 is marked as an open reading frame, function uncertain. Trimming stripped 0 bases from V and 6 bases from J, with 15 bases between. CDR3 size: 16 residues. CDR3 coding DNA: TGTGCCAGCAGTTACTCGACGGGAACGGGATTCAATGAGCAGTTCTTC. It translates to CASSYSTGTGFNEQFF.

The chain recombines TRBV27 with TRBJ1-1; 7 positions agree with TRBD1. After removal of 9 bases from V and 0 bases from J, the junction contained 4 bases not matched to a gene. This CDR3 contains 13 residues. In germline, CDR1 is MNHEY, CDR2 SMNVEV (reference sequence). Written as DNA, the CDR3 is TGTGCCAGTCGGGACAGATTGAACACTGAAGCTTTCTTT. Its protein is CASRDRLNTEAFF.

The rearrangement links TRBV15 to TRBJ2-5, with D possibly matching TRBD1 (6 bases). The germline V gene encodes CDR1 LNHNV and CDR2 YYDKDF (reference sequence). The CDR3 length is 15 residues. Trimming pared 5 bases from V and 3 bases from J, leaving 16 bases between. The CDR3 DNA sequence: TGTGCCACCAGCGGCCACAGGACAGATGAAGAGACCCAGTACTTC. It yields the protein CATSGHRTDEETQYF.

This chain links TRBV6-1 with TRBJ2-2, with D uncertain. V was clipped by 4 bases and J by 2 bases, with 14 bases between them. CDR3 size: 16 residues. Germline CDR1 is MNHNS and CDR2 is SASEGT. The CDR3 coding sequence is TGTGCCAGCAGTGCCAACTTGGGCACTAACACCGGGGAGCTGTTTTTT. Its protein is CASSANLGTNTGELFF.

This clone occurred a few times. The chain combines TRBV2 with TRBJ2-1; TRBD2 agrees at 9 bases. Trimming at V came to 7 bases and at J to 0 bases, leaving 4 bases not matched to a gene. Germline assignment: CDR1 SNHLY and CDR2 FYNNEI. This CDR3 is built from 15 residues. CDR3 in DNA: TGTGCCAGCACTAGCGGGACAATCTCCTACAATGAGCAGTTCTTC. Translated: CASTSGTISYNEQFF.

There are a few counts of this clone. The chain joins TRBV2 to TRBJ2-2; D unresolved. CDR1 and CDR2 from the germline V gene are SNHLY and FYNNEI. The CDR3 runs to 13 residues. V gave up 2 bases and J gave up 4 bases, with 5 bases separating them. The CDR3 here is CASSEILTGELFF. The CDR3 nucleotides read TGTGCCAGCAGTGAAATCCTCACCGGGGAGCTGTTTTTT.

This clone showed up just a few times. J is TRBJ2-7 and V is TRBV18; 12 bases match TRBD1. The CDR3 length is 15 residues. In germline, CDR1 is KGHSH, CDR2 LQKENI. The junction had 3 bases not matched to a gene; V was cut back by 4 bases and J by 2 bases. CDR3: CASSRGQGATYEQYF. The CDR3 bases are TGTGCCAGCTCACGGGGACAGGGGGCCACCTACGAGCAGTACTTC.

This clone was seen a few times. The genes are TRBV30 and TRBJ2-5, with D possibly TRBD2 on 6 matching bases. Trimming removed 2 bases from V and 4 bases from J, with 11 bases in between. Germline V gene data show CDR1 as GTSNPN and CDR2 as SVGIG (reference sequence). The CDR3 covers 13 residues. The CDR3 coding sequence is TGTGCCTGGAGTTCTTCCGGGAGAGAGACCCAGTACTTC. This encodes CAWSSSGRETQYF.

This clone turned up a few times. CDR3 sequence (DNA): TGCAGCGTTGTCCGGGACACTAACGAGCAGTACTTC. It encodes CSVVRDTNEQYF. This rearrangement joins TRBV29-1 to TRBJ2-7, with a tentative D call TRBD1 (6 bases). CDR1 SQVTM and CDR2 ANQGSEA come from the germline V gene. The CDR3 length is 12 residues. V lost 4 bases, J lost 5 bases, and 12 bases lay in between.

The J gene is TRBJ2-5, the V gene TRBV19; D might be TRBD2 (5 bases). The germline V and J ends were trimmed by 2 bases and 2 bases, with 15 bases remaining between them. The CDR3 is made up of 16 amino acids. Germline V gene lookup returns CDR1 LNHDA and CDR2 SQIVND (reference sequence). The CDR3 loop reads CASSISPLLVQETQYF. CDR3 DNA sequence: TGTGCCAGTAGTATATCCCCACTACTAGTTCAAGAGACCCAGTACTTC.

This clone was observed a few times. This chain links TRBV5-1 with TRBJ2-2; unclear D gene. There are 16 residues in the CDR3. Germline CDR1 and CDR2: SGHRS and YFSETQ. V shed 0 bases and J shed 0 bases, with 9 bases lying between them. The CDR3 here is CASSLGLVANTGELFF. The CDR3 DNA reads TGCGCCAGCAGCTTGGGACTGGTCGCGAACACCGGGGAGCTGTTTTTT.

This rearrangement joins TRBV10-2 to TRBJ2-7; the match to TRBD2 covers 9 bases. The CDR3 length is 13 residues. V trimming: 8 bases; J trimming: 2 bases; junction bases outside the gene matches: 4. Germline values: CDR1 WSHSY, CDR2 SAAADI. DNA for the CDR3: TGCGCCAGCGGGGCGGGAGGGGCCTACGAGCAGTACTTC. As protein: CASGAGGAYEQYF.

The chain links TRBV30 to TRBJ2-5, with a tentative D call TRBD2 (5 bases). V was clipped by 4 bases and J by 3 bases, with 9 bases between them. Germline V lookup: CDR1 GTSNPN, CDR2 SVGIG (reference sequence). The length of the CDR3 is 12 residues. In nucleotides, the CDR3 is TGTGCCTGGAACTCAGCGGAAGAGACCCAGTACTTC. Amino acids: CAWNSAEETQYF.

In its sample, this clone was seen a few times. Other nucleotide sequences in the sample specify the same CDR3. V gene TRBV9 combines with J gene TRBJ2-7; 9 bases are a match to TRBD2. This CDR3 has 16 amino acids. CDR1 SGDLS and CDR2 YYNGEE come from the germline V gene. Trimming cost V 2 bases and J 3 bases; bases outside gene matches: 9. The CDR3 DNA follows: TGTGCCAGCAGCGTCGGGGGGCTAGCGGGAAACTACGAGCAGTACTTC. Protein product: CASSVGGLAGNYEQYF. The full variable domain, rest sourced from reference TRBV9 and TRBJ2-7, is DSGVTQTPKHLITATGQRVTLRCSPRSGDLSVYWYQQSLDQGLQFLIQYYNGEERAKGNILERFSAQQFPDLHSELNLSSLELGDSALYFCASSVGGLAGNYEQYFGPGTRLTVT.

The rearrangement joins TRBV5-4 to TRBJ2-7; D may be TRBD1 (6 bases). Germline V lookup: CDR1 SGHNT, CDR2 YYREEE (reference sequence). This CDR3 comprises 14 residues. The V end lost 1 base, the J end lost 6 bases, and 14 bases lay between the germline ends. CDR3 residues: CASSLFGTPSEQYF. CDR3 in DNA: TGTGCCAGCAGCTTGTTCGGGACACCCTCCGAGCAGTACTTC.

This clone has a handful of counts. This CDR3 is also generated by other DNA sequences in the sample. The V and J genes are TRBV5-1 and TRBJ2-7; 7 bases are shared with TRBD1. J gave up 0 bases and V 7 bases, and 1 base lay outside the gene matches. The germline gives CDR1 SGHRS, CDR2 YFSETQ. The CDR3 consists of 12 residues. The CDR3 loop is CASRDSSYEQYF. In nucleotides, the CDR3 is TGCGCCAGCCGGGACAGCTCCTACGAGCAGTACTTC.

The V call is TRBV11-3, the J call TRBJ2-2; D uncertain. The V end lost 5 bases, the J end lost 5 bases, and 12 bases lay between the germline ends. This CDR3 contains 14 residues. Germline V lookup: CDR1 SGHNT, CDR2 YENEEA. CDR3 coding DNA: TGTGCCAGCAGCACAGCCTTAGGAACCGGGGAGCTGTTTTTT. It codes for CASSTALGTGELFF.